Sequencing of this T cell receptor beta chain was carried out in a study of blood T cell repertoires in COVID-19. The wider study: Sites across the United States, Italy and Spain contributed samples from acute and convalescent COVID-19. PBMCs, B-cell-depleted T cells, or T cells were the source of the cDNA or gDNA that made up the material.

In the original processing: Estimation of nucleated cell counts was performed using reference gene primer amplification. Libraries were prepared by immunoSEQ multiplex PCR; TCRdb keeps only in-frame clonotypes and omits some of them. V and J calls and clone size come straight from that table; D and trimming were deduced from the DNA. The sample has roughly 100,000 clones, around 80% seen once. V lost 6 bases, J lost 1 base, and 2 bases stayed unmatched. The CDR3 spans 13 residues. Germline V lookup: CDR1 SGHTA, CDR2 FQGNSA. Sequenced: peripheral blood. The rearrangement links TRBV7-2 to TRBJ2-5; 7 bases agree with TRBD2. This clonotype was obtained from a woman in her fifties or sixties with acute or convalescent COVID-19. The CDR3 nucleotides read TGTGCCAGCAGTAGCGGGCCCCAAGAGACCCAGTACTTC. As protein: CASSSGPQETQYF.